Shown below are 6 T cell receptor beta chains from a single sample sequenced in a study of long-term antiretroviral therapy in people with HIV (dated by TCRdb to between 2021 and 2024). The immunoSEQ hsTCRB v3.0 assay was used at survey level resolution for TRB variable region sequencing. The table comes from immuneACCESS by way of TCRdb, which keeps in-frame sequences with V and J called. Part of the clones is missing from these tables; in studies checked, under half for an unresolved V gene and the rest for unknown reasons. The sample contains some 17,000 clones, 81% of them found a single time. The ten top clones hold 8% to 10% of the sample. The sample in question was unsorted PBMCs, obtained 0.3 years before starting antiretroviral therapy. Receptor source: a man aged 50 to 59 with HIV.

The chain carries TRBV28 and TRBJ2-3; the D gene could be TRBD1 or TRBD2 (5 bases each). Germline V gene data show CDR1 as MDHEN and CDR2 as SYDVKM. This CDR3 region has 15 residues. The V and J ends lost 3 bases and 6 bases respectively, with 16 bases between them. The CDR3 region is CASSFYGEGRDTQYF. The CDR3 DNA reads TGTGCCAGCAGTTTTTACGGAGAGGGGCGGGATACGCAGTATTTT.

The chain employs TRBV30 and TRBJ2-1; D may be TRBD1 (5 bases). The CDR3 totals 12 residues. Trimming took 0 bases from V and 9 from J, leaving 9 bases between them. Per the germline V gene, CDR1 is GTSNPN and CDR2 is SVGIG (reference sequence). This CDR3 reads CAWSVRVSEQFF. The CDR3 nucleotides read TGTGCCTGGAGTGTCAGGGTATCTGAGCAGTTCTTC. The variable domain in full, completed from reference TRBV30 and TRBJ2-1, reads SQTIHQWPATLVQPVGSPLSLECTVEGTSNPNLYWYRQAAGRGLQLLFYSVGIGQISSEVPQNLSASRPQDRQFILSSKKLLLSDSGFYLCAWSVRVSEQFFGPGTRLTVL.

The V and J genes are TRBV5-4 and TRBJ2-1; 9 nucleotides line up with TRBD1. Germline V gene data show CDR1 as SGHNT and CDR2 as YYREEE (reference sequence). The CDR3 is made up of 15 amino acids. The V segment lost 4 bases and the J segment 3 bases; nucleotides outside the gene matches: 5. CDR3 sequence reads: CASSTGTGFYNEQFF. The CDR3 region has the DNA TGTGCCAGCAGCACCGGGACAGGGTTCTACAATGAGCAGTTCTTC.

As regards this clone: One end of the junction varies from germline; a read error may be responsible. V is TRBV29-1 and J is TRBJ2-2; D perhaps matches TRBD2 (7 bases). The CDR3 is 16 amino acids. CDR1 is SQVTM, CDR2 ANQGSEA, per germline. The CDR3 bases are TGCAGCGTGATCAAAACGGGGGGCTCGAAGACCGGGGAGCTGTTTTTT. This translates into CSVIKTGGSKTGELFF.

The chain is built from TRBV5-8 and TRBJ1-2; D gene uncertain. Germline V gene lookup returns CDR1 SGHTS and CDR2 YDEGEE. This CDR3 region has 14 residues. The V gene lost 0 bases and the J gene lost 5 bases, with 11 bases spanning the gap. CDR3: CASSLDPEIYGYTF. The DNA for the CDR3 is TGTGCCAGCAGCTTGGATCCGGAGATATATGGCTACACCTTC.

The CDR3 is CASQSREAHTGELFF. CDR3 sequence (DNA): TGTGCCAGCCAATCGCGGGAGGCACACACCGGGGAGCTGTTTTTT. The rearrangement joins TRBV7-2 to TRBJ2-2; 8 bases are a match to TRBD2. Trimming cost V 8 bases and J 3 bases; bases outside gene matches: 8. The CDR3 has 15 amino acids. Germline V gives CDR1 SGHTA, CDR2 FQGNSA.